This T cell receptor beta chain was sequenced for a study of Tregs in tolerant kidney transplant recipients. Study conclusions and caveats: The small number of patients limits these findings pending further validation. The most relevant donor-specific Treg TCRbeta repertoire apparently came from expansion with activated donor B cells. Donor-specific Treg expansion exceeded global Treg expansion in tolerant patients, suggesting antigen drive.

As regards this clone: Its antigen is unknown. The read gets to within 3 residues of the CDR3 end, and the germline J gene fills in the rest.

Assay: immunoSEQ multiplex PCR; the TCRdb copy retains only in-frame clones and omits some. This sample's clone table lists more than 11,000 clones. Recipients received nonmyeloablative bone marrow transplants from related graft donors, with transient mixed chimerism. Thawed PBMCs were FACS-sorted into unstimulated CD4+CD25+CD127- regulatory T cells, CD4+CD25- non-regulatory cells, CD4 and CD8 cells. Germline V gene data show CDR1 as SGHVS and CDR2 as FQNEAQ. This CDR3 is built from 14 residues. V was trimmed by 7 bases and J by 2 bases, leaving 13 bases between them. J is TRBJ2-3 and V is TRBV7-8; weak D call: TRBD1 (5 bases). This sequence was found in a human patient who received a combined kidney and bone marrow transplant. Some T cells may possibly be graft donor cells. This specimen consisted of CD8+ T cells from blood (PBMCs), obtained 6 months after the transplant. CDR3: CASMKGITTDTQYF. CDR3 DNA, as far as it was read: TGTGCCAGCATGAAGGGGATCACCACAGATACG.